The present T cell receptor beta chain was sequenced within a study of blood T cell repertoires in COVID-19. V was cut by 4 bases and J by 4 bases, with 14 bases left in between. Germline values: CDR1 LNHDA, CDR2 SQIVND (reference sequence). The CDR3 is 15 residues long. In Seattle, patients joined the study during active infection and were tracked longitudinally. Per the authors' pipeline: By means of reference gene primer amplification, nucleated cell counts were estimated. Assay: immunoSEQ multiplex PCR; the TCRdb copy retains only in-frame clones and omits some. V and J calls plus clone size are reproduced from that table; the DNA served to infer D and trimming. Of about 130,000 clones listed, 65% to 85% are singletons.

The material sequenced was peripheral blood. The source is a man aged 30 to 45 with COVID-19, enrolled during active disease. The genes are TRBV19 and TRBJ2-1, with a weak D call TRBD2 (5 bases). The CDR3, as DNA: TGTGCCAGTAGTACTAGCTTCCTCGGGTACAATGAGCAGTTCTTC. Protein: CASSTSFLGYNEQFF.